This T cell receptor (beta chain) was documented in a study of shared clonotypes between healthy human individuals. Sequencing was performed with immunoSEQ multiplex PCR; in TCRdb, only in-frame clones are kept and a portion is missing. This table has 2.3 million or so clones, 80% to 95% appearing once. V lost 4 bases, J lost 1 base, and 14 bases lay in between. Looked up from germline, CDR1 is SGHDT and CDR2 is YYEEEE. This CDR3 spans 15 amino acids. Sample: naive CD4+ T cells from PBMCs. As for subset: CD45RA+ positively selected. This receptor was obtained from a man between 18 and 35 years old in good health. Some clones in this sample may be carry-over from other donors' samples. The chain is built from TRBV5-6 and TRBJ1-1; possible D gene TRBD1, 6 bases. The CDR3 bases are TGTGCCAGCAGCCGGCCCAAGACAGGGAACACTGAAGCTTTCTTT. This codes for CASSRPKTGNTEAFF.